This T cell receptor (beta chain) originates from a study of cytomegalovirus exposure and HLA in healthy donors. This CDR3 is 13 amino acids long. The ends were cut back, 2 bases at V and 4 bases at J, with 6 bases in the middle. The germline V gene has CDR1 LNHDA and CDR2 SQIVND (reference sequence). With regard to this clone: What it recognizes is unknown.

General study points: About 87% or about 30% of the time was how often most TCR beta V segments were productive, according to an earlier analysis. Many donors shared some public TCRs, even though most TCR sequences were rare.

The PCR made use of 60 Vbeta and 13 Jbeta primers. Here immunoSEQ multiplex PCR was the method, and the copy in TCRdb shows in-frame clones only, minus some. The sample has about 160,000 clones. The donors, nominally healthy at sampling, likely had unrecorded immune exposures. V usage is TRBV19 and J usage is TRBJ1-5; D gene uncertain. The clonotype was recovered from a man between 25 and 39 years old in good health and CMV-seronegative. Sequencing was performed on PBMCs. CDR3 loop: CASSISVNQPQHF. CDR3 in DNA: TGTGCCAGTAGTATATCCGTAAATCAGCCCCAGCATTTT.